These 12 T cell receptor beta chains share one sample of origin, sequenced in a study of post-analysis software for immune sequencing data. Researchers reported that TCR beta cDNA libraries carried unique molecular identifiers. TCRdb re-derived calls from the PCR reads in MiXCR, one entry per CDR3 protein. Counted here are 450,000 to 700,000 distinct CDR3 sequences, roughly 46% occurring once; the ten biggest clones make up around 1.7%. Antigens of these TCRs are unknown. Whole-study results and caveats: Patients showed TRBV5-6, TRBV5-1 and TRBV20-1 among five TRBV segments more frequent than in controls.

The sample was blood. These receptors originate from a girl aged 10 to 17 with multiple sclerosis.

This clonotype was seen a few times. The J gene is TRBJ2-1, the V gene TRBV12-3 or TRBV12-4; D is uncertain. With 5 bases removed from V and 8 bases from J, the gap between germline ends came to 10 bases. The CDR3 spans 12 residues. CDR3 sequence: CASSVGADEQFF. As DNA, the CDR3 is TGTGCCAGCAGTGTGGGCGCGGATGAGCAGTTCTTC.

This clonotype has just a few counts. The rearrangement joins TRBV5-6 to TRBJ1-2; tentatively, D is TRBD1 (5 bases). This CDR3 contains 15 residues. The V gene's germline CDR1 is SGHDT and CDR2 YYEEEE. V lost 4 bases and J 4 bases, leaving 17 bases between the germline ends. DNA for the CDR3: TGTGCCAGCAGCCCCCGAGTCAGGGCCGCCTATGGCTACACCTTC. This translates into CASSPRVRAAYGYTF.

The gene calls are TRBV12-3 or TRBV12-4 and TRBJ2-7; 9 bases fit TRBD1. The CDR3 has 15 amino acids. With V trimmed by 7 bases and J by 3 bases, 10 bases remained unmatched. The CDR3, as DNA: TGTGCCAGCACCCTCGACAGGGGGGTTATCTACGAGCAGTACTTC. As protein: CASTLDRGVIYEQYF.

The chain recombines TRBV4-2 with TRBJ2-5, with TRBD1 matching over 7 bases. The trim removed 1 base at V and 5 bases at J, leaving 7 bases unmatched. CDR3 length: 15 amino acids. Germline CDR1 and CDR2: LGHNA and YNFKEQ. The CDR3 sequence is CASSQGRGSVETQYF. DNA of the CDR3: TGTGCCAGCAGCCAAGGCAGGGGGTCGGTCGAGACCCAGTACTTC.

CDR3 sequence (DNA): TGTGCCAGCAGCCCTAGCGGGAGGAATTACAATGAGCAGTTCTTC. This sequence encodes CASSPSGRNYNEQFF. The chain joins TRBV7-3 to TRBJ2-1; the match to TRBD2 covers 11 bases. CDR1 is SGHTA, CDR2 FQGTGA, per germline. Trimming at V came to 5 bases and at J to 4 bases, leaving 4 bases not matched to a gene. The CDR3 extends over 15 amino acids.

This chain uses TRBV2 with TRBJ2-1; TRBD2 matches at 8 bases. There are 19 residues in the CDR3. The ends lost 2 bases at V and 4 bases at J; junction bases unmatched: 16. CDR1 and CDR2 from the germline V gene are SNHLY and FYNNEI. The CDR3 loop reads CASSELSFLGTRIYNEQFF. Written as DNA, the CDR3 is TGTGCCAGCAGTGAACTTTCATTTTTGGGGACTAGGATTTACAATGAGCAGTTCTTC. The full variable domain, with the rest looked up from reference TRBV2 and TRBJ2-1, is EPEVTQTPSHQVTQMGQEVILRCVPISNHLYFYWYRQILGQKVEFLVSFYNNEISEKSEIFDDQFSVERPDGSNFTLKIRSTKLEDSAMYFCASSELSFLGTRIYNEQFFGPGTRLTVL.

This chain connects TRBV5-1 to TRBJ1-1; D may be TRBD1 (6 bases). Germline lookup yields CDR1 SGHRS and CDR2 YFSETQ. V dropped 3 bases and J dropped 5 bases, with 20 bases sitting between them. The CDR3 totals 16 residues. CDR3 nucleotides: TGCGCCAGCAGCTCACCCGTTTGGGGGCTGGGGACTGAAGCTTTCTTT. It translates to CASSSPVWGLGTEAFF.

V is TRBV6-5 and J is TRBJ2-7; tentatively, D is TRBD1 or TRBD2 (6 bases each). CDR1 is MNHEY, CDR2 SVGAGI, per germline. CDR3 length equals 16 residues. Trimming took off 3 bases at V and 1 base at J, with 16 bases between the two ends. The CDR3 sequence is CASSYSGGTPSYEQYF. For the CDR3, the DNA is TGTGCCAGCAGTTATTCCGGGGGCACACCGTCCTACGAGCAGTACTTC.

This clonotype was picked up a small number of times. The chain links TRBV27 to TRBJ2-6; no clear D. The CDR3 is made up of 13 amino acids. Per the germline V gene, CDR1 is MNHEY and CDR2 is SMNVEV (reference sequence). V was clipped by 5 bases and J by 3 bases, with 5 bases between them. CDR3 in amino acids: CASSIDGANVLTF. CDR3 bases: TGTGCCAGCAGTATAGATGGGGCCAACGTCCTGACTTTC.

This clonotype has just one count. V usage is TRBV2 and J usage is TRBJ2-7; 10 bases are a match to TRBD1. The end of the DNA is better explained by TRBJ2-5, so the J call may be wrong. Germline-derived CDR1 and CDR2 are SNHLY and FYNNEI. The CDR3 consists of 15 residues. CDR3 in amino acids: CASSEIGTGAETQYF. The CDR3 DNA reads TGTGCCAGCAGTGAAATCGGGACAGGGGCAGAGACCCAGTACTTC.

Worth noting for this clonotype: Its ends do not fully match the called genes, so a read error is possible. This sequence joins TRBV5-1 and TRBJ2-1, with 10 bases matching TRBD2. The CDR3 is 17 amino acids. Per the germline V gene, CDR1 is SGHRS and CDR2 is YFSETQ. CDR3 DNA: TGCGCCAGCAGTCGTGGCAGCGGGGGGGGAATCTACAATGAACAGTTCTTC. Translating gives CASSRGSGGGIYNEQFF.

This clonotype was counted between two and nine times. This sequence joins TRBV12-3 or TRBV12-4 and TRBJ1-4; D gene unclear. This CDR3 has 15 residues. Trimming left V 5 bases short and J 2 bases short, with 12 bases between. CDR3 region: CASSPLFGTNEKLFF. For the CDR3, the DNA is TGTGCCAGCAGTCCCCTCTTCGGGACTAATGAAAAACTGTTTTTT.